This paragraph reports one T cell receptor beta chain. V shed 4 bases and J shed 6 bases, with 7 bases lying between them. The CDR3 has 11 amino acids. Per germline, CDR1 SGDLS and CDR2 YYNGEE. The sample is drawn from a study of human thymus T cells. Profiling relied on immunoSEQ multiplex PCR, and the TCRdb table lists in-frame clones only, not all of them. The sample has around 44,000 clones; 94% are singletons. This sequence originates from a boy in the first two years of life with a congenital heart defect but otherwise immunologically healthy. Sequenced material: blood. This chain joins TRBV9 and TRBJ1-2, with D perhaps matching TRBD1 (5 bases). In DNA form, the CDR3 reads TGTGCCAGCAGCACGGGGGATGGCTACACCTTC. This sequence encodes CASSTGDGYTF.